This T cell receptor beta chain was identified during a study of T cells in Graves' hyperthyroidism and ophthalmopathy (dated by TCRdb to about 2019). Describing the broader study: Peripheral blood samples were taken at initial diagnosis, before any treatment was given. A discovery cohort of around 98 patients, fewer than 50 with Graves' ophthalmopathy and approximately 60 with stable Graves' hyperthyroidism, was used to find distinguishing TCR V-J signatures. Prospective prediction of ophthalmopathy was tested in an independent validation cohort consisting of about 19 hyperthyroidism patients and around 17 patients who later progressed to ophthalmopathy. The 100 discovery patients were randomly split 7:3 into training and test sets. In addition, the study compared T-cell repertoires in thyroid tissue and in blood from five or six Graves' hyperthyroidism patients. After sampling, hyperthyroidism patients received methimazole starting at 30 mg daily, and ophthalmopathy patients received high-dose intravenous methylprednisolone. The paper describes TCR Vbeta CDR3 sequencing of about 140 peripheral blood samples, made up of roughly 40 ophthalmopathy patients, around 73 hyperthyroidism patients and roughly 17 progressor patients.

A patient counted as having stable Graves' hyperthyroidism if no progression to ophthalmopathy occurred over 18 months of follow-up. Hyperthyroidism patients were aged 18 to 65 years and newly diagnosed, with disease duration of less than 2 months. Patients with uncontrolled infections, other autoimmune diseases, pregnancy or lactation were excluded. Clinical symptoms, serum thyroxine and TRAb, thyroid ultrasound, and orbital computed tomography formed the basis for the diagnoses. PBMCs were isolated from more than 8 ml of fresh peripheral blood by Ficoll-Paque density gradient centrifugation. Total RNA was extracted with Trizol reagent, and quality was checked on an Agilent 2100 Bioanalyzer. The TCR beta CDR3 regions were amplified from the RNA transcripts. A first-round RT-PCR of the TCR CDR3 used the HTBI primer set with the Qiagen OneStep RT-PCR kit. Libraries were constructed in a second round of multiplex PCR, after which size selection and purification were performed. Paired-end sequencing of the libraries was performed with 100 bp reads on an Illumina HiSeq2000. In the source study's methods: Raw data were processed with SOAPnuke, discarding reads with adapters, uncalled bases, mean Phred below 15, or no exact constant-primer or identifier match. High-quality paired reads were merged using COPE v1.2.5, and each unique nucleotide sequence was defined as a clonotype. Clonotypes were aligned to IMGT TRBV, TRBD and TRBJ reference segments using MiTCR v1.1. The analysis included only V-J combinations with a frequency above 0.0001, which together covered 99.2% of the repertoires. A TCS score was defined as the ratio of F50 (clonal expansion) to E x V (chaos), with BLOSUM62-based TCRdist applied between CDR3 peptides within each V-J. Welch's t-statistics and random forest reduced just over 500 V-J features to 10 to 15, which were used in a naive Bayes classifier (R e1071). The public reads were reanalyzed by TCRdb: fastp trimming at Q25, MiXCR alignment, in-frame beta chains only. Entries are consolidated by CDR3 protein sequence, retaining the most common genes and DNA. TCRdb, not the authors, supplied the V and J calls. The sample table shows about 710,000 distinct CDR3 sequences, and about a sixth are seen once. The ten top clones hold 8.4% of the sample.

The CDR3 runs 15 residues from the cysteine to the phenylalanine. The DNA shown is the 45-base CDR3, in frame from base 1. The germline V end is reduced by 5 bases and the J end by 2 bases; junction bases left unmatched: 7. Reading the germline V gene gives CDR1 SGHTA and CDR2 FQGNSA. Findings and caveats that apply to the study as a whole: In validation, the model predicted progression to ophthalmopathy with over 60% sensitivity and roughly 72% specificity, a median of about six months before onset. No statistical method was used to fix the sample size in advance, and group allocation was not hidden from the investigators. Most expanded thyroid clonotypes (frequency above 0.001) were also detected in blood, suggesting blood repertoires may reflect thyroid immune responses. A model built on a 13 V-J signature distinguished ophthalmopathy from stable hyperthyroidism, reaching 85% to 90% sensitivity and around 81% specificity in cross-validation and 80%/75% in testing.

In regard to this clonotype: Its antigen remains undetermined. No base qualities exist here, and no much larger clone lies one base off it.

Sequencing was performed on blood. The clonotype was recovered from a man between 18 and 35 years old with Graves' hyperthyroidism. The V and J genes are TRBV7-2 and TRBJ2-7, and 9 junction bases match TRBD1. Here the CDR3 is given as CASSEGQGFPYEQYF. At the DNA level, the sequence is TGTGCCAGCAGCGAGGGACAGGGATTCCCCTACGAGCAGTACTTC.